This TCR beta chain was retrieved from a study of blood T cell repertoires in COVID-19. The overall study: Some COVID-19 samples were acute and others convalescent; all came from the United States, Italy and Spain. Nucleic acid was either cDNA or gDNA, and it came from T cells, B-cell-depleted T cells, or PBMCs.

CDR1 is KGHSH, CDR2 LQKENI, per germline. The CDR3 consists of 14 residues. Trimming cost V 0 bases and J 5 bases; bases outside gene matches: 0. The authors' processing: Quantification of nucleated cells was approximated via reference gene primer amplification. Sequencing used immunoSEQ multiplex PCR; TCRdb keeps in-frame clones, though not all of them. V, J and clone size derive from that table, while D and trimming were established from the DNA sequence. Seen here are approximately 140,000 clones, over 60% observed once, and the top ten hold 10% to 15%. This clonotype was obtained from an older man with acute or convalescent COVID-19. Sequencing was performed on peripheral blood. The chain links TRBV18 to TRBJ2-7; 11 bases line up with TRBD1. CDR3 in DNA: TGTGCCAGCTCACCACCGGGACAGGGGGACGAGCAGTACTTC. It specifies CASSPPGQGDEQYF.